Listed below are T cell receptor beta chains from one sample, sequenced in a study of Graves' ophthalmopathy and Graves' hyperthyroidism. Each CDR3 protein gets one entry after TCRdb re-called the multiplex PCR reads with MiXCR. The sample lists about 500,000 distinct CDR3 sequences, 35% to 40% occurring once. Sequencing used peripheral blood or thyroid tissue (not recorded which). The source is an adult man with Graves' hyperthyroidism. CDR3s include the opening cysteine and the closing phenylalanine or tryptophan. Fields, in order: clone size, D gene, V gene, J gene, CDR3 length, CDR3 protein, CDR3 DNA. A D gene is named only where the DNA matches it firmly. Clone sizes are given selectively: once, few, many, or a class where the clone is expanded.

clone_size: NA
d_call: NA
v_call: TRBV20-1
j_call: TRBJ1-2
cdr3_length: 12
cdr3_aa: CSASRGLAGYTF
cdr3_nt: TGCAGTGCTAGCCGTGGGCTAGCAGGCTACACCTTC

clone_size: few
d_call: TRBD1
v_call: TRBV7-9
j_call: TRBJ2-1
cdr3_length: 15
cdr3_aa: CASSLAGQGIHEQFF
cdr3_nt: TGTGCCAGCAGCTTAGCGGGACAGGGGATCCATGAGCAGTTCTTC

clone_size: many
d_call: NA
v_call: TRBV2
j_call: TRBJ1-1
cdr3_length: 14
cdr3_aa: CASSDTRGHTEAFF
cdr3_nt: TGTGCCAGCAGTGACACCAGGGGTCATACTGAAGCTTTCTTT

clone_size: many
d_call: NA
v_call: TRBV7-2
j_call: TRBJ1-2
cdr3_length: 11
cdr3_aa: CASSLAHGYTF
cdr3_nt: TGTGCCAGCAGCTTAGCTCATGGCTACACCTTC

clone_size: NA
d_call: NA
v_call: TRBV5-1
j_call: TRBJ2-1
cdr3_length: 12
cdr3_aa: CASGRPDNEQFF
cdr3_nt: TGCGCCAGCGGACGTCCCGACAATGAGCAGTTCTTC

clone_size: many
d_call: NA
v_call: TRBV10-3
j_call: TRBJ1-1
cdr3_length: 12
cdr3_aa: CAISNQGTEAFF
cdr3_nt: TGTGCCATCAGCAATCAGGGCACTGAAGCTTTCTTT

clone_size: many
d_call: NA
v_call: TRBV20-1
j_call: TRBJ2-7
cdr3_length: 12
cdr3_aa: CSATGNAYEQYF
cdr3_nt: TGCAGTGCTACAGGGAACGCCTACGAGCAGTACTTC

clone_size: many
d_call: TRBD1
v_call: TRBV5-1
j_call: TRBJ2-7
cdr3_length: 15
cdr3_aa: CASSLAGTVTYEQYF
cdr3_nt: TGTGCCAGCAGCTTAGCCGGGACAGTGACCTACGAGCAGTACTTC

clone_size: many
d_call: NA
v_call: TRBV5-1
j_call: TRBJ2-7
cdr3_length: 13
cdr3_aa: CASSSGEGFEQYF
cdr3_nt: TGCGCCAGCAGCTCGGGCGAGGGGTTCGAGCAGTACTTC

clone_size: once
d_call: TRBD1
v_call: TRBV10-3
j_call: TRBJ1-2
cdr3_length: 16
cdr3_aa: CAISDSRRTGGDGYTF
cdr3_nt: TGTGCCATCAGTGATAGTCGCAGGACAGGGGGCGATGGCTACACCTTC

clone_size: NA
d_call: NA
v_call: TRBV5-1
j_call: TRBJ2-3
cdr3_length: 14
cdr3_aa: CASEDHTSTDTQYF
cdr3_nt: TGCGCCAGCGAAGACCACACTAGCACAGATACGCAGTATTTT

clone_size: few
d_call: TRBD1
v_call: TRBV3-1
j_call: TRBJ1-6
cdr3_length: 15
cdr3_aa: CASSPGRTGFNPLHF
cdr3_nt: TGTGCCAGCAGCCCAGGTCGGACAGGGTTTAATCCCCTCCACTTT

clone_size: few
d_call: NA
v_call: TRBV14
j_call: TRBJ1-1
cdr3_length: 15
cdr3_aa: CASGLSLRMNTEAFF
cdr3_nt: TGTGCCAGCGGCCTATCTCTCCGGATGAACACTGAAGCTTTCTTT

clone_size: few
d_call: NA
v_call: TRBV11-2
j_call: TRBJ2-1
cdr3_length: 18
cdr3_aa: CASSLGVGSTAYYNEQFF
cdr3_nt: TGTGCCAGCAGCTTAGGAGTGGGTAGTACGGCCTACTACAATGAGCAGTTCTTC

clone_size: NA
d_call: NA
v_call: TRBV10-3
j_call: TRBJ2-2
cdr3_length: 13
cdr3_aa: CAAQPSNTGELFF
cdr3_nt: TGTGCCGCCCAGCCGAGCAACACCGGGGAGCTGTTTTTT

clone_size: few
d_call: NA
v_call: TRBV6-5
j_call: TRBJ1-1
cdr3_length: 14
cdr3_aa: CASRRQRGFLEAFF
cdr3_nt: TGTGCCAGCAGAAGACAGAGGGGTTTCCTTGAAGCTTTCTTT

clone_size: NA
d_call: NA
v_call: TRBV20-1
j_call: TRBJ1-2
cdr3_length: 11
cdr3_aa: CSARDLDGSPF
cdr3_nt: TGCAGTGCCAGAGATCTAGACGGATCACCCTTC

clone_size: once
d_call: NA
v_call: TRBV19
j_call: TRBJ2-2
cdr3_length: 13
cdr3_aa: CATSNRNTGELFF
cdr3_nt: TGTGCCACCTCGAACAGGAACACCGGGGAGCTGTTTTTT

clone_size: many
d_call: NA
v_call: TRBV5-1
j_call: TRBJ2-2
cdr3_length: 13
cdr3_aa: CASSFLAAGELFF
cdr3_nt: TGCGCCAGCAGCTTTTTGGCAGCCGGGGAGCTGTTTTTT

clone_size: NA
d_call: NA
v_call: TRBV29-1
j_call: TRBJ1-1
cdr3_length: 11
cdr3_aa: CSLMVNTEAFF
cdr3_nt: TGCAGCTTGATGGTGAACACTGAAGCTTTCTTT

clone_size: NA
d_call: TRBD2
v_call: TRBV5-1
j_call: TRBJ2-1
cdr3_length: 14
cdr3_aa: CASSVLAGNNEQFF
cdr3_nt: TGCGCCAGCAGCGTACTAGCGGGAAACAATGAGCAGTTCTTC

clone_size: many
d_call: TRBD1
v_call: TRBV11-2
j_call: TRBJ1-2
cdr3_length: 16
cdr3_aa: CASSLGGQGVFYGYTF
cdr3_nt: TGTGCCAGCAGTCTCGGGGGACAGGGGGTCTTCTATGGCTACACCTTC

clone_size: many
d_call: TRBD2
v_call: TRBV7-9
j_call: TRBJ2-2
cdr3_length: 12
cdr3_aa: CASGRGTGELFF
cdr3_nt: TGTGCCAGCGGGAGGGGAACCGGGGAGCTGTTTTTT

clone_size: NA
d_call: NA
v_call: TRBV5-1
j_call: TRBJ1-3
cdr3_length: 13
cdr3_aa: CASSLWGSNTIYF
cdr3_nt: TGCGCCAGCAGCTTGTGGGGCTCGAACACCATATATTTT

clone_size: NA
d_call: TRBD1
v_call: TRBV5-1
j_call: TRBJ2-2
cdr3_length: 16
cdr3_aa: CASSWYPGQGTGELFF
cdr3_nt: TGCGCCAGCAGCTGGTATCCGGGACAGGGAACCGGGGAGCTGTTTTTT

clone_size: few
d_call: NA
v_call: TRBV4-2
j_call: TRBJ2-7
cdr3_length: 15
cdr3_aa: CASMVGQGPHYEQYF
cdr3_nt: TGTGCCAGCATGGTCGGCCAGGGGCCCCACTACGAGCAGTACTTC

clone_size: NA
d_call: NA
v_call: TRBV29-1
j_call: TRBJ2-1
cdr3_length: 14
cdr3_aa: CSADTDSPYNEQFF
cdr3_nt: TGCAGCGCAGACACGGACAGTCCCTACAATGAGCAGTTCTTC

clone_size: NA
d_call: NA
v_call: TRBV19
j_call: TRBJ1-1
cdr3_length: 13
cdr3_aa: CASSPGDRSEAFF
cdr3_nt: TGTGCCAGTAGTCCCGGCGACAGATCTGAAGCTTTCTTT

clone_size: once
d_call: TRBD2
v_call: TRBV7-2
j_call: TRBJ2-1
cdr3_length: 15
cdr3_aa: CASRYGTSGYNEQFF
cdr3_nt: TGTGCCAGCAGATACGGGACTAGCGGTTACAATGAGCAGTTCTTC

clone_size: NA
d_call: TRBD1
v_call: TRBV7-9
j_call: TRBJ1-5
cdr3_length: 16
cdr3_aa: CASSPRQGAFDQPQHF
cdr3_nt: TGTGCCAGCAGCCCCCGACAGGGGGCTTTCGATCAGCCCCAGCATTTT

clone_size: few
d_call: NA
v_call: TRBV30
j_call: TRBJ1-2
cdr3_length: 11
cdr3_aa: CAWTGYYGYTF
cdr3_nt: TGTGCCTGGACGGGGTACTATGGCTACACCTTC

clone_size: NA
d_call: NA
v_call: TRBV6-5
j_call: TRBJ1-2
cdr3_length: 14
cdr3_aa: CASSQNGVNYGYTF
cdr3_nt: TGTGCCAGCAGTCAAAACGGGGTGAACTATGGCTACACCTTC

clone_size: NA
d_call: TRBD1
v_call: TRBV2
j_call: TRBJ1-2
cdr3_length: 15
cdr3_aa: CASKRRTGGNYGYTF
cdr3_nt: TGTGCCAGCAAACGGCGGACAGGGGGGAACTATGGCTACACCTTC

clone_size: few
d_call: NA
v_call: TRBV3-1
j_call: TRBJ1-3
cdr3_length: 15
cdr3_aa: CASSQQVSPGNTIYF
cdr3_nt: TGTGCCAGCAGCCAACAGGTGTCCCCTGGAAACACCATATATTTT

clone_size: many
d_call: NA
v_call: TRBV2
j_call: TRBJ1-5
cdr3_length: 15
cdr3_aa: CASSRDTGGNQPQHF
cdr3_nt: TGTGCCAGCAGTCGAGATACGGGGGGCAATCAGCCCCAGCATTTT

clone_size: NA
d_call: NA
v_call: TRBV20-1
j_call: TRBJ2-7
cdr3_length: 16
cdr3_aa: CSARNLDIGSYNEQYF
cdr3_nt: TGCAGTGCTAGAAATTTGGACATAGGTTCCTACAATGAGCAGTACTTC

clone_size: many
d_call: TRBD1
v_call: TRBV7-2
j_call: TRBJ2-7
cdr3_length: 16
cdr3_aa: CASSLVEWGQNYEQYF
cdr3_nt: TGTGCCAGCAGCTTAGTGGAGTGGGGACAGAACTACGAGCAGTACTTC

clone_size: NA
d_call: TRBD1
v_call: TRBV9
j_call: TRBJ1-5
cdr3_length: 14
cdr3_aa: CASSVGTGDQPQHF
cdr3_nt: TGTGCCAGCAGCGTGGGGACAGGGGATCAGCCCCAGCATTTT

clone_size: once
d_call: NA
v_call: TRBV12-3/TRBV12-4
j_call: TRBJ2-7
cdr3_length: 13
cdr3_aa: CASGRGESYEQYF
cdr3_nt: TGTGCCAGCGGCAGGGGAGAGTCCTACGAGCAGTACTTC

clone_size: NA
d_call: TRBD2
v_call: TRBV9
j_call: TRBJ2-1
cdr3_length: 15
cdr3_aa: CASRLTSEGDNEQFF
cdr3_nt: TGCGCCAGCAGATTAACTAGCGAGGGTGACAATGAGCAGTTCTTC

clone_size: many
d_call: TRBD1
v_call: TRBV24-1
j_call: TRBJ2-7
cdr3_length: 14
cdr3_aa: CATSDTGAVYEQYF
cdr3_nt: TGTGCCACCAGTGATACAGGGGCCGTCTACGAGCAGTACTTC

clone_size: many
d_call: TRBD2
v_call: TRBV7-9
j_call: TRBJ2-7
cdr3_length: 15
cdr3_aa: CASSLARGSHDEQYF
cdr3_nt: TGTGCCAGCAGCTTAGCGCGGGGGTCGCACGACGAGCAGTACTTC

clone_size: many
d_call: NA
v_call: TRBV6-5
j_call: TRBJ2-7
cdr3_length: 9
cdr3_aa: CASIKDRLF
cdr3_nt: TGTGCCAGCATAAAAGACAGGTTATTC

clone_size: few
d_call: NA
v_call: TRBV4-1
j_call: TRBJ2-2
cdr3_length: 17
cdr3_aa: CASSQGSPQVTTGELFF
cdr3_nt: TGTGCCAGCAGCCAAGGGAGCCCACAGGTTACCACCGGGGAGCTGTTTTTT